Each of the 27 T cell receptor beta chains below was sequenced from the same sample in a study of shared clonotypes between healthy human individuals. Method: immunoSEQ multiplex PCR; TCRdb's copy keeps in-frame clones and lacks some. This repertoire shows approximately 2,300,000 clones, around 90% found once; its top ten account for approximately 0.4%. Sequencing input: naive CD4+ T cells from PBMCs. The subset is: CD45RA+ positively selected. All receptors come from a man between 18 and 35 years old in good health. Some clones in this sample may be carry-over from other donors' samples.

This clone was seen once. V gene TRBV2 combines with J gene TRBJ2-1, with a possible D match to TRBD2 (6 bases). CDR1 is SNHLY, CDR2 FYNNEI, per germline. The CDR3 has 13 residues. With 7 bases removed from V and 5 bases from J, the gap between germline ends came to 12 bases. CDR3 DNA: TGTGCCAGCACTCGGGACTGGAACAATGAGCAGTTCTTC. Residues: CASTRDWNNEQFF.

The chain couples TRBV29-1 to TRBJ2-3; 8 bases align to TRBD1. After removal of 3 bases from V and 0 bases from J, the junction contained 5 bases not matched to a gene. The CDR3 sequence is 15 residues long. The V gene's germline CDR1 is SQVTM and CDR2 ANQGSEA. The CDR3 protein is CSVDPDRASTDTQYF. CDR3 bases: TGCAGCGTTGACCCGGACAGGGCTAGCACAGATACGCAGTATTTT.

The CDR3 bases are TGTGCCAGCAGCCAAGTAACGACAGATTTTGGCTATGGCTACACCTTC. Encoded protein: CASSQVTTDFGYGYTF. This chain joins TRBV4-2 and TRBJ1-2, with D possibly being TRBD1 (5 bases). The CDR3 totals 16 residues. Germline V gene data show CDR1 as LGHNA and CDR2 as YNFKEQ. Trimming removed 1 base at V and 4 bases at J, with 16 bases between.

For this clone: Other DNA sequences of this sample code for an identical CDR3. The chain links TRBV7-2 to TRBJ2-1, with TRBD2 as a possible D gene (6 bases). Deletions cut 5 bases from V and 5 bases from J, with 10 bases between. Germline values: CDR1 SGHTA, CDR2 FQGNSA. The CDR3 spans 13 residues. The chain's CDR3 is CASSPTRNNEQFF. The CDR3, as DNA: TGTGCCAGCAGCCCGACTAGAAACAATGAGCAGTTCTTC.

On this clone itself: The sample contains more than one DNA sequence encoding this CDR3. The chain recombines TRBV5-1 with TRBJ2-5; D remains ambiguous. Germline lookup yields CDR1 SGHRS and CDR2 YFSETQ. Trimming took off 0 bases at V and 2 bases at J, with 5 bases between the two ends. The CDR3 has 13 residues. The CDR3 protein is CASSLGSQETQYF. CDR3 in DNA: TGCGCCAGCAGCTTGGGCTCGCAAGAGACCCAGTACTTC.

The chain employs TRBV7-2 and TRBJ1-3; no reliable D call. The ends were cut back, 1 base at V and 0 bases at J, with 19 bases in the middle. The germline V gene has CDR1 SGHTA and CDR2 FQGNSA. The CDR3 runs 19 residues. This chain's CDR3 is CASSLGLLWETRSGNTIYF. CDR3 nucleotides: TGTGCCAGCAGCTTAGGGCTTCTCTGGGAGACGCGCTCTGGAAACACCATATATTTT.

This sequence joins TRBV7-9 and TRBJ2-3, with D possibly TRBD2 on 5 matching bases. The CDR3 runs 15 residues. The germline V gene encodes CDR1 SEHNR and CDR2 FQNEAQ (reference sequence). Trimming took off 1 base at V and 5 bases at J, with 13 bases between the two ends. CDR3 nucleotides: TGTGCCAGCAGCTTAGTCCGCGGAGCGGTAGATACGCAGTATTTT. Amino acids: CASSLVRGAVDTQYF.

The gene calls are TRBV28 and TRBJ1-1, with D perhaps TRBD1 (5 bases). Trimming cost V 8 bases and J 7 bases, with 20 bases left between them. This CDR3 is built from 14 residues. CDR1 MDHEN and CDR2 SYDVKM come from the germline V gene. CDR3: CASSPAGGWFEAFF. DNA of the CDR3: TGTGCCAGCTCCCCGGCCGGGGGATGGTTTGAAGCTTTCTTT.

The chain couples TRBV7-9 to TRBJ2-5; D remains ambiguous. V lost 1 base, J lost 1 base, and 16 bases lay in between. The CDR3 spans 17 residues. Germline V gene lookup returns CDR1 SEHNR and CDR2 FQNEAQ (reference sequence). CDR3 protein: CASSLGGLSDLQETQYF. The CDR3 DNA reads TGTGCCAGCAGCTTAGGTGGGCTGTCGGATCTCCAAGAGACCCAGTACTTC.

This clone was detected once. V usage is TRBV2 and J usage is TRBJ2-1, with 14 nucleotides matching TRBD2. Germline values: CDR1 SNHLY, CDR2 FYNNEI. The CDR3 runs to 16 residues. J gave up 7 bases and V 6 bases, and 8 bases lay outside the gene matches. CDR3 sequence: CASSVGTSGSRNEQFF. CDR3 DNA sequence: TGTGCCAGCAGCGTCGGGACTAGCGGGAGTAGAAATGAGCAGTTCTTC.

V is TRBV28 and J is TRBJ2-4, with D tentatively TRBD2 (5 bases). The CDR3 has 16 amino acids. Trimming pared 7 bases from V and 2 bases from J, leaving 18 bases between. CDR1 MDHEN and CDR2 SYDVKM come from the germline V gene. Written as DNA, the CDR3 is TGTGCCAGCACCTCCGCGGGCCTGGGGACCAAAAACATTCAGTACTTC. This codes for CASTSAGLGTKNIQYF.

The V gene is TRBV7-9, the J gene TRBJ2-7; D is undetermined. Germline V gives CDR1 SEHNR, CDR2 FQNEAQ (reference sequence). The CDR3 runs 14 residues. Trimming removed 5 bases at V and 2 bases at J, with 13 bases between. DNA for the CDR3: TGTGCCAGCAGCCCACTTGGCCCGGCCTACGAGCAGTACTTC. Protein: CASSPLGPAYEQYF.

The chain couples TRBV7-9 to TRBJ2-1, with D possibly being TRBD1 (6 bases). This CDR3 has 14 residues. Germline CDR1 is SEHNR and CDR2 is FQNEAQ (reference sequence). Trimming left V 2 bases short and J 6 bases short, with 11 bases between. CDR3: CASSLRDTGNEQFF. For the CDR3, the DNA is TGTGCCAGCAGCTTAAGGGACACCGGCAATGAGCAGTTCTTC. Variable domain in full (rest from reference TRBV7-9 and TRBJ2-1): DTGVSQNPRHKITKRGQNVTFRCDPISEHNRLYWYRQTLGQGPEFLTYFQNEAQLEKSRLLSDRFSAERPKGSFSTLEIQRTEQGDSAMYLCASSLRDTGNEQFFGPGTRLTVL.

The chain recombines TRBV19 with TRBJ2-3, with D maybe TRBD1 (6 bases). V shed 3 bases and J shed 0 bases, with 10 bases lying between them. The CDR3 consists of 15 residues. In germline, CDR1 is LNHDA, CDR2 SQIVND (reference sequence). The CDR3 loop is CASSIRDTSTDTQYF. CDR3 DNA: TGTGCCAGTAGTATTCGGGACACCAGCACAGATACGCAGTATTTT.

The chain joins TRBV9 to TRBJ2-1; D not certain. V lost 4 bases to trimming and J lost 0 bases, with 11 bases between them. This CDR3 comprises 15 residues. Germline CDR1 and CDR2: SGDLS and YYNGEE. CDR3 sequence reads: CASSFQESSYNEQFF. The DNA of the CDR3 is TGTGCCAGCAGCTTCCAAGAGAGCTCCTACAATGAGCAGTTCTTC.

The chain has TRBV5-1 and TRBJ2-2; unclear D gene. Trimming shortened V by 3 bases and J by 4 bases, and 4 bases separated the two germline ends. This CDR3 is 12 amino acids long. The germline V gene encodes CDR1 SGHRS and CDR2 YFSETQ. The CDR3 DNA follows: TGCGCCAGCAGCTCAACCACCGGGGAGCTGTTTTTT. This gives the protein CASSSTTGELFF.

This sequence joins TRBV13 and TRBJ2-2, with 8 bases fitting TRBD1. The trim removed 5 bases at V and 7 bases at J, leaving 9 bases unmatched. The germline V gene encodes CDR1 PRHDT and CDR2 FYEKMQ (reference sequence). The CDR3 spans 15 residues. Here the CDR3 DNA reads TGTGCCAGCAGCGCGCCCCACAGGGGGTTCGGGGAGCTGTTTTTT. Its protein product is CASSAPHRGFGELFF.

This clone was observed a handful of times. The rearrangement joins TRBV30 to TRBJ1-5; D unresolved. V was clipped by 3 bases and J by 2 bases, with 5 bases between them. The CDR3 has 12 residues. The germline V gene encodes CDR1 GTSNPN and CDR2 SVGIG (reference sequence). As DNA, the CDR3 is TGTGCCTGGAGCGCAGGCAATCAGCCCCAGCATTTT. Translated, it gives CAWSAGNQPQHF.

This rearrangement joins TRBV28 to TRBJ1-5, with D possibly matching TRBD1 (5 bases). Trimming removed 6 bases at V and 9 bases at J, with 24 bases between. The CDR3 is made up of 16 amino acids. Per germline, CDR1 MDHEN and CDR2 SYDVKM. CDR3 nucleotide sequence: TGTGCCAGCAGCGCGTTCCTTCCAGGGAATCGGGGGCCCCAGCATTTT. It specifies CASSAFLPGNRGPQHF.

The chain couples TRBV7-3 to TRBJ1-2; 7 positions match TRBD1. The CDR3 extends over 14 amino acids. V lost 2 bases and J lost 8; bases outside the gene matches: 8. Germline V gene data show CDR1 as SGHTA and CDR2 as FQGTGA. CDR3 sequence: CASSLGTVGAGYTF. In DNA form, the CDR3 reads TGTGCCAGCAGCTTAGGGACAGTTGGAGCCGGCTACACCTTC.

The V and J genes are TRBV2 and TRBJ2-4, with no clear D. The CDR3 runs 13 residues. CDR1 SNHLY and CDR2 FYNNEI come from the germline V gene. V was cut by 8 bases and J by 4 bases, with 12 bases left in between. In DNA, the CDR3 is TGTGCCAGCGCAACAAATCGGAAAAACATTCAGTACTTC. Translated, it gives CASATNRKNIQYF.

The chain employs TRBV19 and TRBJ1-2; 8 nucleotides align to TRBD1. This CDR3 region has 14 residues. The germline CDR1 and CDR2 sequences are LNHDA and SQIVND (reference sequence). V dropped 6 bases and J dropped 6; count of bases not matched to a gene: 9. The CDR3 coding sequence is TGTGCCAGTAGCCCTGGGGACAGGCGGGATGGCTACACCTTC. As protein: CASSPGDRRDGYTF.

This clone occurred once. This chain connects TRBV19 to TRBJ2-7; TRBD1 agrees at 8 bases. The CDR3 runs to 15 residues. Looked up from germline, CDR1 is LNHDA and CDR2 is SQIVND (reference sequence). J gave up 3 bases and V 1 base, and 5 bases lay outside the gene matches. CDR3 protein: CASSIGQDRVYEQYF. CDR3 DNA: TGTGCCAGTAGTATAGGCCAGGACAGGGTCTACGAGCAGTACTTC.

V is TRBV2 and J is TRBJ1-1; no firm D call. V was trimmed by 2 bases and J by 3 bases, leaving 13 bases between them. Germline CDR1 and CDR2: SNHLY and FYNNEI. The CDR3 length is 15 residues. As DNA, the CDR3 is TGTGCCAGCAGTGAATGGGGAGCGCACTACACTGAAGCTTTCTTT. Translating gives CASSEWGAHYTEAFF. Full variable domain (outside the CDR3, taken from reference TRBV2 and TRBJ1-1): EPEVTQTPSHQVTQMGQEVILRCVPISNHLYFYWYRQILGQKVEFLVSFYNNEISEKSEIFDDQFSVERPDGSNFTLKIRSTKLEDSAMYFCASSEWGAHYTEAFFGQGTRLTVV.

With regard to this clone: Other nucleotide sequences in the sample specify the same CDR3. V and J are TRBV7-3 and TRBJ1-1; D remains unclear. Trimming left V 2 bases short and J 1 base short, with 5 bases between. The CDR3 totals 13 residues. The germline CDR1 and CDR2 sequences are SGHTA and FQGTGA. CDR3 nucleotide sequence: TGTGCCAGCAGCTTACGAGAGAACACTGAAGCTTTCTTT. Translation gives CASSLRENTEAFF.

This chain links TRBV6-1 with TRBJ2-4, with TRBD1 identical over 8 bases. Germline assignment: CDR1 MNHNS and CDR2 SASEGT. J lost 0 bases, V lost 3 bases, and 4 bases had no gene match. The length of the CDR3 is 16 residues. The DNA of the CDR3 is TGTGCCAGCAGTGATCAGGGGGCCCTAGCCAAAAACATTCAGTACTTC. The encoded protein is CASSDQGALAKNIQYF.

For this clone: The sample contains more than one DNA sequence encoding this CDR3. The V and J genes are TRBV27 and TRBJ2-1; TRBD2 matches 10 bases. The V gene's germline CDR1 is MNHEY and CDR2 SMNVEV (reference sequence). This CDR3 spans 15 amino acids. With 2 bases clipped from V and 3 bases from J, the junction kept 1 base outside the gene matches. The DNA of the CDR3 is TGTGCCAGCAGTTTAGGACTAGCGGACTACAATGAGCAGTTCTTC. Its translation: CASSLGLADYNEQFF.